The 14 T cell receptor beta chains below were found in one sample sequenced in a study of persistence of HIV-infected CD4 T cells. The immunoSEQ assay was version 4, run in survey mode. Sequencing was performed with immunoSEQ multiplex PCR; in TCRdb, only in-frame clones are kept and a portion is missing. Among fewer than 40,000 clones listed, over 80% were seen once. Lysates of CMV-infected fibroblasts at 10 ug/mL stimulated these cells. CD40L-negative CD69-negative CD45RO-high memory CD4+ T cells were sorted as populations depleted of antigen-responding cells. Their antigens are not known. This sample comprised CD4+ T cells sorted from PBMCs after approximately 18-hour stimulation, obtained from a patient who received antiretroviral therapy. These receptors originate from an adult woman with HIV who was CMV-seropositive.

The CDR3 loop is CTSYDRAYTEAFF. CDR3 in DNA: TGCACCAGCTACGACAGGGCATACACTGAAGCTTTCTTT. V and J are TRBV1 and TRBJ1-1; whether TRBD1, the table's D call, matches the DNA was not checked. TRBV1 is listed as a pseudogene. CDR3 size: 13 residues.

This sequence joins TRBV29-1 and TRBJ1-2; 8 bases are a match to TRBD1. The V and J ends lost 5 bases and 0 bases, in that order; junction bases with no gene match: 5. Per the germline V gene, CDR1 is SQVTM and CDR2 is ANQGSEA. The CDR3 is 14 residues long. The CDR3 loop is CSVPGGSSNYGYTF. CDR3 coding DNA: TGCAGCGTTCCAGGGGGCTCGTCTAACTATGGCTACACCTTC.

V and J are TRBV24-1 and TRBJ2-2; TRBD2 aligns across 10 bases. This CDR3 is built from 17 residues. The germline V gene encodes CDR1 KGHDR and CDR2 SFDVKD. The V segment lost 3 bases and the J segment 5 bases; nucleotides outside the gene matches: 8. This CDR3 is CATSDGASGLATGELFF. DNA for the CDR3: TGTGCCACCAGTGATGGGGCTTCGGGACTAGCGACCGGGGAGCTGTTTTTT.

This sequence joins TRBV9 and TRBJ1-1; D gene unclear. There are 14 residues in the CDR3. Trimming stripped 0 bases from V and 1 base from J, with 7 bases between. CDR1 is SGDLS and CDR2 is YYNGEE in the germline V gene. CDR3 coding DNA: TGTGCCAGCAGCGTAGGACTCACGAACACTGAAGCTTTCTTT. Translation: CASSVGLTNTEAFF.

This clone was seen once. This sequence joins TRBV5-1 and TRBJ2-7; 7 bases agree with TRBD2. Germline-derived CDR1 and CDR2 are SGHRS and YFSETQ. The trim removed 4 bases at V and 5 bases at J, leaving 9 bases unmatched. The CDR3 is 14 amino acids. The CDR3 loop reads CASSLGGRGDEQYF. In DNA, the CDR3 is TGCGCCAGCAGCCTCGGAGGGAGGGGTGACGAGCAGTACTTC.

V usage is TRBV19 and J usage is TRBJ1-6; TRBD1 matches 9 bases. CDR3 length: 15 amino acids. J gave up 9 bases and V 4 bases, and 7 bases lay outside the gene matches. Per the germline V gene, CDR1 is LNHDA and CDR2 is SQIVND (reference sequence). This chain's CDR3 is CASSNRDRDSSPLHF. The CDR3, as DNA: TGTGCCAGTAGTAACCGGGACAGGGACTCTTCACCCCTCCACTTT.

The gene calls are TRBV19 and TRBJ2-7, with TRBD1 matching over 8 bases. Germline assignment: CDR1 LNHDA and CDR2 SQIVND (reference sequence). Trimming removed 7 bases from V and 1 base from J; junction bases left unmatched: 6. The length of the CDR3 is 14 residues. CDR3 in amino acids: CASKGQGSSYEQYF. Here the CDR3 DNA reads TGTGCCAGTAAAGGACAGGGATCTTCCTACGAGCAGTACTTC.

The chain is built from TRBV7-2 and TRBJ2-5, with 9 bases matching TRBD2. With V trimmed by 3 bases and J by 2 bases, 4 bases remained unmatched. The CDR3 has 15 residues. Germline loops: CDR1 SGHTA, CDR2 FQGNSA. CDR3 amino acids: CASSLGGGGQETQYF. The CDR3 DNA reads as TGTGCCAGCAGCTTGGGCGGGGGGGGTCAAGAGACCCAGTACTTC.

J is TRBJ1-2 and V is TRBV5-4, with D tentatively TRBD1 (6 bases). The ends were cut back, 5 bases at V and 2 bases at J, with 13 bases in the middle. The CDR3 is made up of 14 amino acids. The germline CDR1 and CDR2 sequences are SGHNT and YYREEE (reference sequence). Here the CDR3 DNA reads TGTGCCAGCAGTGAGACAGGTATCAACTATGGCTACACCTTC. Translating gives CASSETGINYGYTF.

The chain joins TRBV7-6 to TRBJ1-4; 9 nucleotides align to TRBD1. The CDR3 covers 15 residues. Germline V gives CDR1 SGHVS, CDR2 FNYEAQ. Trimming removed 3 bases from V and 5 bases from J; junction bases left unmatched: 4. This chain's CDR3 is CASSLGTGSNEKLFF. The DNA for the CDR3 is TGTGCCAGCAGCTTGGGGACAGGGTCCAATGAAAAACTGTTTTTT. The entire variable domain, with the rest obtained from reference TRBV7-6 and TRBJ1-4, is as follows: GAGVSQSPRYKVTKRGQDVALRCDPISGHVSLYWYRQALGQGPEFLTYFNYEAQQDKSGLPNDRFSAERPEGSISTLTIQRTEQRDSAMYRCASSLGTGSNEKLFFGSGTQLSVL.

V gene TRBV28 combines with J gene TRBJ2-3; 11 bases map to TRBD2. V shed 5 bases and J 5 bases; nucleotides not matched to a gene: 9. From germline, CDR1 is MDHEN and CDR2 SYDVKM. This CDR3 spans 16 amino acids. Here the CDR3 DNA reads TGTGCCAGCAGTACGATACTAGCGGGAGATCAAGATACGCAGTATTTT. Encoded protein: CASSTILAGDQDTQYF. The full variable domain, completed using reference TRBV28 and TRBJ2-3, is DVKVTQSSRYLVKRTGEKVFLECVQDMDHENMFWYRQDPGLGLRLIYFSYDVKMKEKGDIPEGYSVSREKKERFSLILESASTNQTSMYLCASSTILAGDQDTQYFGPGTRLTVL.

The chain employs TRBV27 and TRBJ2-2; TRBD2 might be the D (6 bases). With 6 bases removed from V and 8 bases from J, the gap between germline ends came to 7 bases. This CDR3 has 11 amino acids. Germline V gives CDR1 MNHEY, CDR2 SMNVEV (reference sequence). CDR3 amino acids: CASRGRGELFF. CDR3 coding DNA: TGTGCCAGCAGAGGGAGGGGGGAGCTGTTTTTT.

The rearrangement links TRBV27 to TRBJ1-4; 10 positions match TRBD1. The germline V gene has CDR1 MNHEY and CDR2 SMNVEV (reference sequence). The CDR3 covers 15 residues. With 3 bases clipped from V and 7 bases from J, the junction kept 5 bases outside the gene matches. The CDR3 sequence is CASSFLRDRGEKLFF. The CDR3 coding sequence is TGTGCCAGCAGTTTCCTCCGGGACAGGGGTGAAAAACTGTTTTTT.

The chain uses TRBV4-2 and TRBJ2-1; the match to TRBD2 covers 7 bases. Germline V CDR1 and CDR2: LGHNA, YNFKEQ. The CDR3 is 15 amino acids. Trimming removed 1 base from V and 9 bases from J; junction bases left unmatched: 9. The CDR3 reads CASSQVGVGGSEQFF. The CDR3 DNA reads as TGTGCCAGCAGCCAAGTTGGTGTCGGCGGGAGTGAGCAGTTCTTC.